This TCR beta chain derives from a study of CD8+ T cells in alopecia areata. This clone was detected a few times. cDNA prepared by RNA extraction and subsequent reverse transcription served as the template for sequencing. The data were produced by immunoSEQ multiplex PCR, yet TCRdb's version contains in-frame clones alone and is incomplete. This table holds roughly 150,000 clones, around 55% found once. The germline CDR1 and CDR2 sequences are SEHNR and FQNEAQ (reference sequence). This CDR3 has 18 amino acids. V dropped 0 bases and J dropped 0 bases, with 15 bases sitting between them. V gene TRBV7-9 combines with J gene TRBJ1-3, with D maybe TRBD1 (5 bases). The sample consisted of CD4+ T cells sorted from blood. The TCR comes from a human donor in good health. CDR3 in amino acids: CASSLAFDSTNSGNTIYF. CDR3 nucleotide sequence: TGTGCCAGCAGCTTAGCTTTCGACAGCACGAACTCTGGAAACACCATATATTTT.